Reported below is one T cell receptor beta chain. Methods used by the authors: Nucleated cell counts were estimated from reference gene primer amplification. Profiled with immunoSEQ multiplex PCR; TCRdb holds only in-frame clones, not every one. V, J and clone size reflect that table, while D and trimming were determined from the DNA. The data contain approximately 300,000 clones, 90% of them singletons. The ends were cut back, 1 base at V and 4 bases at J, with 16 bases in the middle. In germline, CDR1 is SNHLY, CDR2 FYNNEI. The CDR3 runs 16 residues. The data were taken from a study of blood T cell repertoires in COVID-19. Overall study: Italy, Spain and the United States were the sources of the convalescent and acute COVID-19 samples. T cells, B-cell-depleted T cells, or PBMCs provided the cDNA or gDNA that served as material.

Self-reported history from a screening survey and questionnaire set each donor's cohort. The receptor was derived from a woman younger than 45 who had been exposed to COVID-19. The gene calls are TRBV2 and TRBJ1-1, with D tentatively TRBD1 (5 bases). The source material was PBMCs or T cells enriched from blood (not recorded which). The CDR3 here is CASSEGRSGRGTEAFF. In DNA form, the CDR3 reads TGTGCCAGCAGTGAAGGGCGGTCCGGGAGGGGCACTGAAGCTTTCTTT.